The TCR beta chain described here comes from a study of control samples from healthy donors and cancer patients. The CDR3 loop spans 14 amino acids. CDR1 and CDR2 (germline): MDHEN, SYDVKM. Trimming took off 2 bases at V and 1 base at J, with 7 bases between the two ends. The table came from immunoSEQ multiplex PCR; TCRdb's copy has only in-frame clones and leaves some out. The sample includes 150,000 to 200,000 clones, roughly 91% of them seen just once. The sample consisted of blood. This TCR came from a woman under 40 in good health. The chain links TRBV28 to TRBJ2-3; D is undetermined. In nucleotides, the CDR3 is TGTGCCAGCAGTTTAAACTACCGCACAGATACGCAGTATTTT. This encodes CASSLNYRTDTQYF.